This entry features one T cell receptor beta chain sequence. What antigen it recognizes has not been identified. The cohort was made up of around 720 healthy bone marrow donors. Cohort members were all nominally healthy when sampled, although unrecorded immune exposures were likely present. The donor was CMV seronegative and was included in the group of over 300 seronegative cohort members. Each donor provided a peripheral blood sample, and peripheral blood mononuclear cells were used for TCR beta sequencing. Genomic DNA was extracted from the blood cell samples with the Qiagen DNeasy Blood Extraction Kit. This specimen comes from a study of cytomegalovirus exposure and HLA in healthy donors (dated by TCRdb to the late 2010s). Regarding the study in general: In an earlier analysis of under 600 of the donors, about 260 Gb of sequence data and about 110 million unique TCR beta sequences from roughly 180 million T cells were reported. Of the 300 to 450 genotyped donors, over 80% were placed in the genetic ancestry cluster associated with self-reported Caucasian donors. The later analysis used no new phenotypic data to find candidate immune exposures, relying instead on TCR beta sequences and their occurrence across donors. All discovery cohort repertoires had been generated on a single sequencing platform. Besides the first cohort of about 730 subjects, a separate validation cohort made up of around 120 different subjects was used. Among over 350 genotyped donors of the cohort, an average of around 240,000 unique TCR beta nucleotide sequences were sequenced per donor, around 20% of them non-productive. A later analysis re-analyzed previously published TCR beta repertoires from about 730 donors and added high-resolution HLA genotyping to study TCR occurrence patterns. Around 320 gigabases of sequencing data and tens of millions of unique TCR sequences were included in an early release covering several hundred HLA-typed donors. Donor age, sex, ethnicity and CMV serostatus were compiled alongside the repertoire data. Both class I and class II loci were covered by HLA typing, at four-digit resolution. In a later genetic analysis, genome-wide SNP genotypes for about three fifths of the 666 donors were used, and that subset was treated as a discovery cohort. Five DR-DQ haplotypes were treated as single units for association and clustering because of strong linkage in the cohort. The study profiled the T cell repertoires of some 610 subjects by immunosequencing and related them to cytomegalovirus serostatus. The number of typed donors differed by locus: roughly 620-630 for A, B, C, DRB1 and DQB1; 500 to 550 for DQA1; about 600 for DPA1; and about 450 for DPB1. High-throughput TCR immunosequencing, statistical association of individual TCRs with disease status, and machine learning were combined to predict cytomegalovirus infection status. The aim of the study was to test whether cataloging public T cell receptors could identify signatures of past pathogen exposure. An earlier analysis of around 580 of the donors used high-throughput TCR beta sequencing to judge whether each TCR beta V gene segment behaved as functional or pseudogenic.

The full study reports these points: A total of some 180 TCR beta chains were listed by the study as associated with cytomegalovirus. A further reported finding was that TCR beta sequences accurately predicted the HLA-A and HLA-B alleles for most subjects in the first cohort. Because counts were too low, more than 15 rarely observed V segments, including chromosome 9 orphons, were left out of the earlier analysis of 587 of the donors. Linkage disequilibrium might explain the correlated functional status among segregating V segments, but an unknown experimental factor could not be excluded. According to a later analysis, TCR association rates differed among HLA loci, with DRB1 alleles showing the most associated TCRs and HLA-C alleles showing the fewest. A cluster of highly shared sequence variants was judged likely to represent a technical artifact of the sequencing pipeline. The classifier was reported to diagnose cytomegalovirus status with high specificity and sensitivity in both the original and validation cohorts. Because HLA typing was unavailable for some donors at each locus, only the typed subset was used in association tests. Most CMV-associated TCR beta chains appeared to be HLA-restricted in a later analysis, and the HLA associations seemed to be driven largely by CMV exposure. The 87-base-pair reads could not distinguish some IMGT-functional V segments, including TRBV6-2 and TRBV6-3, so those segments were excluded. Sequencing depth was assumed to be roughly uniform across donors in the presence/absence analyses, though that assumption may not hold. V-gene and J-gene trimming of TCR beta chains was associated with a missense DCLRE1C variant in a later genetic analysis, and the association was replicated in an independent cohort. A few of the identified cytomegalovirus-associated TCR beta chains were confirmed in vitro to be specific for cytomegalovirus antigens. In a later genetic analysis, fewer N-insertions in productive TCRs were reported among donors in an Asian-associated ancestry cluster than the 666-donor mean. In a later analysis, several top co-occurrence clusters were reported to appear linked to parvovirus B19, influenza, CMV and Epstein-Barr virus. Specific HLA alleles were associated with 15,000 to 20,000 TCR beta sequences at a false discovery rate of 0.05 in a later analysis. In an earlier analysis of around 500 of the donors, most TCR beta V segments appeared in productive rearrangements about 90% or about 30% of the time, broadly matching IMGT annotations. The cohort was sequenced for TCR beta chains only, and without alpha or paired-chain data the features that could be detected were limited. When HLA alleles, especially DR and DQ, strongly co-occurred, attributing TCR associations to individual alleles was difficult. The authors suggested that the approach could potentially be extended to other disease states and immunological phenotypes. The only immune exposure information available for the cohort was CMV serostatus. In a later analysis, HLA-associated TCR beta chains showed more clonal expansion and lower generation probabilities than non-associated chains that were equally common. While some public TCRs were present in many individuals, most TCR sequences turned up only very rarely across donors.

Receptor amplification or capture employed the immunoSEQ multiplex PCR assay. For the multiplex PCR, a mixture combining 60 forward primers for TCR Vbeta segments and 13 reverse primers for TCR Jbeta segments was used. The CDR3 region of rearranged TCR beta genes was amplified from genomic DNA with a multiplex PCR assay. The amplified TCR beta libraries were sequenced on the Illumina HiSeq System as 87-base-pair reads. The authors processed their data as follows. In a later analysis, tens of millions of unique TCR beta chains were counted across the roughly 670 repertoires, and roughly 9.9 million of these chains were shared by at least two donors. Raw reads were error-corrected and collapsed into unique sequences with a nearest-neighbor algorithm that merged closely related sequences to remove PCR and sequencing errors. CDR3 sequences were aligned to IMGT reference sequences to assign V, D and J gene segments. Each retained sequence needed at least a six-nucleotide match to both a V gene segment and a J gene segment. Rearrangements were called productive when the CDR3 lacked stop codons and stayed in frame with V and J; all others were non-productive. CDR3 was defined by IMGT convention, running from the second conserved V-encoded cysteine to the conserved J-encoded phenylalanine. Sequences without an unambiguous match to a single V gene segment were excluded from the earlier analysis of approximately 560 of the donors. An earlier analysis of 500 to 700 of the donors classified V segments as functional when productive rearrangements were above 56.7% and as segregating when the standard deviation between donors was above 5%. To diagnose cytomegalovirus status from the catalog of TCR beta chain sequences, a statistical classification framework was built. A later analysis assigned V and J genes by comparing TCR nucleotide sequences with IMGT/GENE-DB human TR gene sequences. The TCRdist pipeline was used in a later analysis to assign CDR3 sequences and most-parsimonious VDJ recombination scenarios. In a later analysis, every TCR beta chain was defined by the combination of its CDR3 amino acid sequence and its V-gene family, and reads without a unique V-gene family were dropped. A later analysis removed several hundred highly shared, low-generation-probability nucleotide sequences to deal with suspected cross-contamination and a sequencing artifact. In a later analysis, a clonal expansion index for each public chain was calculated from normalized within-repertoire ranks of inferred template counts. In a later analysis, generation probabilities were computed using a VDJ recombination model fitted to out-of-frame rearrangements, and the results were checked against IGoR. In a later analysis, hypergeometric tests were used to score TCR-TCR, TCR-HLA and TCR-CMV co-occurrence, with a repertoire-size bias correction applied to TCR pairs. To estimate false discovery rates, a later analysis permuted the HLA or CMV assignments 20 times. In a later analysis, co-occurring TCRs were grouped with DBSCAN, and TCRdist sequence similarity was added when clustering was performed within HLA-allele-positive subsets. Repertoires with fewer than 30,000 or more than 120,000 public chains were left out of co-occurrence clustering, as were several repertoires with anomalous nucleotide sharing. TCRdb retrieved this table from immuneACCESS and kept in-frame rearrangements only. Not all clones are present; in checked studies, unresolved V genes account for under half, and no reason is known for the remainder. The V and J calls and clone size were taken over from that table, and D and trimming were inferred from the DNA. The sample's clone listing holds about 64,000 clones. The ten largest clones represent around 3.6% of the sample.

The germline V gene gives CDR1 as SQVTM and CDR2 as ANQGSEA. Spanning cysteine to phenylalanine, the CDR3 consists of 13 amino acids. Here the CDR3 DNA is all that survives: 39 bases in frame from base 1. V was cut back by 7 bases and J by 4 bases, leaving a gap of 13 bases between them. Sequencing was done on a sample of PBMCs. The sequence links TRBV29-1 to TRBJ2-2; a tentative D match to TRBD1 spans 6 bases. This receptor was identified in a woman aged 18-29 years in good health and CMV-seronegative. The CDR3 region: CSGRTGITGELFF. The DNA reads TGCAGCGGACGCACAGGGATCACCGGGGAGCTGTTTTTT.